The sequence of this TCR beta chain was determined in a study of blood T cell repertoires in COVID-19 (dated by TCRdb to 2019 to 2021). For the study in its entirety: Collaborator samples came from the United States, Italy and Spain and covered acute and convalescent phases of COVID-19. The prospective study material was composed of cDNA or gDNA derived from T cells, B-cell-depleted T cells, or PBMCs. Deeply sampled blood TCRbeta repertoires from subjects exposed to, actively infected with, or recovered from COVID-19 were included in the dataset. The repertoires were released in a freely available public database intended as a resource for research on the immune response to SARS-CoV-2. Samples were obtained from the ongoing ImmuneRACE study (first 160 participants) and from about 1,300 subjects provided by 6 global collaborators. A de-identified subject ID, COVID-19 status, age in years and sex were almost always included in the sample metadata. HLA class I and class II types, where available, came from metadata supplied by the sample provider rather than from assay-based typing.

Beyond this particular receptor, the publication reports: The quantity of clinical and demographic metadata differed by source and by participant and was supplied without curation.

The collaborating institutions used their own protocols to collect whole blood in K2EDTA tubes. For TCRbeta analysis, collaborators shipped samples in one of three forms: frozen whole blood, isolated PBMCs, or DNA extracted from either of those sample types. With respect to this clone: Its antigen remains undetermined. One base away there is no much larger clone; base qualities are not given.

TCRbeta CDR3 regions were amplified from genomic DNA using the immunoSEQ Assay, a bias-controlled multiplex PCR. Per the authors' processing: Within the assay, amplification of reference gene primers was used to estimate how many nucleated cells each sample contained. To quantify the absolute abundance of each unique TCRbeta CDR3 rearrangement, sequence reads were collapsed and filtered. For each sample, productive Simpson clonality was calculated as the square root of Simpson's diversity index across productive rearrangements. Not all clones reach the TCRdb copy of this immuneACCESS table, which keeps in-frame sequences only. Checked studies attribute under half of the gap to unresolved V genes and leave the rest unexplained. V, J and clone size were drawn from that table, and D and trimming were deduced from the DNA. Recorded for this sample are roughly 100,000 clones; about 91% of them occurred a single time. Of the sample, about 4% falls within the top ten clones.

From cysteine to phenylalanine, the CDR3 is 13 amino acids long. The CDR3 DNA has 39 bases and is translated from base 1. Trimming takes 8 bases from V and 5 bases from J, and the germline ends sit 15 bases apart. Sequenced sample: peripheral blood. This receptor chain uses TRBV12-3 or TRBV12-4 and TRBJ1-1; the D region possibly corresponds to TRBD1 (6 bases align). The TCR was taken from a young man with acute or convalescent COVID-19. Read as DNA, the sequence is TGTGCCAGCGGTACAGGGTGGGGGACTGAAGCTTTCTTT. Its amino acids are CASGTGWGTEAFF.